The 21 T cell receptor beta chains in this list originate from one sample, sequenced in a study of T cells in women clearing cervical HPV infection. The protocol was immunoSEQ multiplex PCR, while the TCRdb copy is restricted to in-frame clones and leaves out a portion. The sample yields approximately 44,000 clones, of which the top ten take up 7% to 9.5%. The sample comprised blood buffy coat. These receptors were collected from a woman between 18 and 75 years old with a cervical HPV16 infection that either progressed to CIN3+ or cleared (not recorded which).

A note on this clone: The read ends 3 residues shy of where the CDR3 ends; the end is completed using the germline J gene. The chain is built from TRBV5-4 and TRBJ2-2; D is possibly TRBD1 (5 bases). The germline CDR1 and CDR2 sequences are SGHNT and YYREEE (reference sequence). This CDR3 contains 15 residues. Trimming took 5 bases from V and 0 from J, leaving 11 bases between them. The CDR3 region is CASSLQATNTGELFF. CDR3 DNA (partial): TGTGCCAGCAGTTTACAGGCGACGAACACCGGGGAG.

About this clone: The read ends 3 residues shy of where the CDR3 ends; the end is completed using the germline J gene. V usage is TRBV4-1 and J usage is TRBJ1-5; the match to TRBD1 covers 8 bases. Looked up from germline, CDR1 is MGHRA and CDR2 is YSYEKL. CDR3 size: 17 residues. V shed 2 bases and J 6 bases; nucleotides not matched to a gene: 12. CDR3: CASSQHESGQAGQPQHF. The DNA read from the CDR3 is TGCGCCAGCAGCCAACACGAATCGGGACAGGCGGGTCAGCCC.

Points on this clone: The read terminates 3 residues ahead of where the CDR3 ends, so the germline J gene completes it. The J gene is TRBJ2-5, the V gene TRBV4-2; 9 positions agree with TRBD2. CDR1 is LGHNA, CDR2 YNFKEQ, per germline. CDR3 length equals 17 residues. V lost 0 bases, J lost 5 bases, and 10 bases stayed unmatched. Partial CDR3 DNA: TGTGCCAGCAGCCAAGATGGGGTAGCGGGGGCCGGGGAGACC. Encoded protein: CASSQDGVAGAGET. The whole CDR3 protein is CASSQDGVAGAGETQYF.

With respect to this clone: The read gets to within 3 residues of the CDR3 end, and the germline J gene fills in the rest. The rearrangement uses TRBV5-5 and TRBJ2-1, with 7 nucleotides matching TRBD2. In germline, CDR1 is SGHKS, CDR2 YYEKEE (reference sequence). Trimming cost V 3 bases and J 4 bases; bases outside gene matches: 7. The CDR3 contains 15 residues. The CDR3: CASSSDSSGYNEQFF. The covered CDR3 bases are TGTGCCAGCAGCTCAGATTCTAGCGGTTACAATGAG. Combining the CDR3 with reference TRBV5-5 and TRBJ2-1 gives the whole variable domain DAGVTQSPTHLIKTRGQQVTLRCSPISGHKSVSWYQQVLGQGPQFIFQYYEKEERGRGNFPDRFSARQFPNYSSELNVNALLLGDSALYLCASSSDSSGYNEQFFGPGTRLTVL.

Remarks on this clone: Read coverage stops 3 residues before the CDR3 terminus; the germline J gene supplies the remainder. This chain connects TRBV10-3 to TRBJ1-1; D uncertain. Germline CDR1 ENHRY, CDR2 SYGVKD. The CDR3 is 15 amino acids. CDR3 DNA, as far as it was read: TGTGCCATCAGTGAGTCGAGTTGGCTAGATTGGGAA. Its protein product is CAISESSWLDWE. The complete CDR3 sequence is CAISESSWLDWEAFF.

About this clone itself: The DNA ends 3 residues before the CDR3 does, and the rest of the CDR3 is filled in from the germline J gene. The chain links TRBV23-1 to TRBJ1-1; D is possibly TRBD1 (6 bases). TRBV23-1 is annotated as an ORF whose role is uncertain. Trimming removed 0 bases from V and 0 bases from J, with 20 bases in between. This CDR3 region has 19 residues. The CDR3 protein is CASSQSWEQGTTMNTEAFF. The sequenced part of the CDR3 DNA is TGCGCCAGCAGTCAATCGTGGGAACAGGGAACTACAATGAACACTGAA.

A remark on this clone: The CDR3 end is not reached by the read, which stops 3 residues before it; the germline J gene fills it in. The rearrangement uses TRBV18 and TRBJ2-1, with 9 bases matching TRBD2. CDR1 is KGHSH, CDR2 LQKENI, per germline. With 3 bases clipped from V and 0 bases from J, the junction kept 3 bases outside the gene matches. The CDR3 consists of 16 residues. CDR3 sequence: CASSPLAGPSYNEQFF. CDR3 bases read: TGTGCCAGCTCACCTCTAGCGGGGCCCTCCTACAATGAG.

In the case of this clone: The read finishes 3 residues shy of the CDR3 end, and the germline J gene is used to complete it. The V call is TRBV27, the J call TRBJ2-2; 9 bases fit TRBD1. The CDR3 loop spans 16 amino acids. Germline V lookup: CDR1 MNHEY, CDR2 SMNVEV (reference sequence). With V trimmed by 7 bases and J by 1 base, 7 bases remained unmatched. CDR3 amino acids: CASNQQGAVNTGELFF. The CDR3 bases that were read are TGTGCCAGCAACCAACAGGGGGCCGTGAACACCGGGGAG.

The covered CDR3 bases are TGCGCCACCCTAAGCCTAGGCAACTCACCC. Translated: CATLSLGNSP. The complete CDR3 protein is CATLSLGNSPLHF. This chain uses TRBV10-2 with TRBJ1-6; D gene ambiguous. The DNA ends 3 residues before the CDR3 does, and the rest of the CDR3 is filled in from the germline J gene. The CDR3 runs to 13 residues. V lost 10 bases to trimming and J lost 10 bases, with 17 bases between them. Germline V CDR1 and CDR2: WSHSY, SAAADI.

Comment on this clone: The read ends 3 residues early relative to the CDR3; the germline J gene fills the gap. The rearrangement links TRBV10-3 to TRBJ2-3, with 11 nucleotides matching TRBD2. This CDR3 is 15 amino acids long. V was clipped by 8 bases and J by 3 bases; unmatched bases: 7. Germline V CDR1 and CDR2: ENHRY, SYGVKD. Incomplete CDR3 DNA: TGTGCCATCTCTCAGGGGACTAGCGGTACAGATACG. The encoded protein is CAISQGTSGTDT. The whole CDR3 reads CAISQGTSGTDTQYF.

Note on this clone: The DNA ends 3 residues before the CDR3 does, and the rest of the CDR3 is filled in from the germline J gene. The chain has TRBV29-1 and TRBJ2-1, with 8 bases that match TRBD1. V lost 6 bases, J lost 9 bases, and 13 bases stayed unmatched. The CDR3 totals 14 residues. CDR1 is SQVTM, CDR2 ANQGSEA, per germline. CDR3: CSVLSDRDWGEQFF. The covered CDR3 bases are TGCAGCGTCCTGTCGGACAGGGATTGGGGTGAG.

As concerns this clone: The CDR3 goes on 3 residues after the read ends, and that part is filled in from the germline J gene. This chain joins TRBV6-4 and TRBJ2-3; D remains ambiguous. In germline, CDR1 is MRHNA, CDR2 SNTAGT. V dropped 2 bases and J dropped 0 bases, with 3 bases sitting between them. The CDR3 contains 13 residues. The CDR3 sequence: CASSDTSTDTQYF. CDR3 DNA, as far as it was read: TGTGCCAGCAGTGACACTAGCACAGATACG.

As to this clone: The missing CDR3 end, 3 residues past where the read stops, is filled in from the germline J gene. The chain carries TRBV5-1 and TRBJ1-5, with a weak D call TRBD1 (6 bases). CDR3 size: 14 residues. The V end was cut by 0 bases, the J end by 4 bases, with 8 bases between. Germline V lookup: CDR1 SGHRS, CDR2 YFSETQ. CDR3 bases read: TGCGCCAGCAGCTTGGGACAGGAGAATCAGCCC. This translates into CASSLGQENQP. The complete CDR3 reads CASSLGQENQPQHF.

Concerning this clone: Read data end 3 residues before the CDR3 end; the end is taken from the germline J gene. The chain joins TRBV10-3 to TRBJ2-1, with D possibly being TRBD1 (5 bases). The V gene lost 3 bases and the J gene lost 2 bases, with 8 bases spanning the gap. Germline CDR1 ENHRY, CDR2 SYGVKD. This CDR3 contains 14 residues. The CDR3: CAISEQAAYNEQFF. CDR3 bases read: TGTGCCATCAGTGAACAGGCGGCCTACAATGAG.

About this clone itself: The read ends 3 residues before the CDR3 terminus; that terminus is restored from the germline J gene. The chain carries TRBV5-1 and TRBJ1-1; D is unclear. Germline assignment: CDR1 SGHRS and CDR2 YFSETQ. The CDR3 sequence is 14 residues long. Trimming removed 2 bases from V and 1 base from J, with 9 bases in between. CDR3 in amino acids: CASSLTYRNTEAFF. The sequenced CDR3 bases are TGCGCCAGCAGCTTAACATACAGGAACACTGAA. Full variable domain (rest looked up from reference TRBV5-1 and TRBJ1-1): KAGVTQTPRYLIKTRGQQVTLSCSPISGHRSVSWYQQTPGQGLQFLFEYFSETQRNKGNFPGRFSGRQFSNSRSEMNVSTLELGDSALYLCASSLTYRNTEAFFGQGTRLTVV.

Points on this clone: The read ends 3 residues early relative to the CDR3; the germline J gene fills the gap. V and J are TRBV2 and TRBJ2-1, with D maybe TRBD2 (6 bases). Germline-derived CDR1 and CDR2 are SNHLY and FYNNEI. V dropped 4 bases and J dropped 5 bases, with 9 bases sitting between them. This CDR3 has 13 residues. CDR3 bases read: TGTGCCAGCAGTGGCGGGGTAGACAATGAG. Its translation is CASSGGVDNE. The entire CDR3 protein is CASSGGVDNEQFF.

A remark on this clone: The sequence runs out 3 residues before the end of the CDR3; the remainder is reconstructed from the germline J gene. V is TRBV12-3 or TRBV12-4 and J is TRBJ2-3, with TRBD1 matching 8 bases. Trimming at V came to 8 bases and at J to 1 base, leaving 2 bases not matched to a gene. There are 13 residues in the CDR3. The sequenced CDR3 bases are TGTGCCAGCGGGACAGGCGGCACAGATACG. This sequence encodes CASGTGGTDT. From start to end, the CDR3 is CASGTGGTDTQYF.

The CDR3 DNA, read in part, is TGTGCCAGCAGTCCCGCGGGCTCTGGGGCCAACGTC. It is translated as CASSPAGSGANV. The entire CDR3 is CASSPAGSGANVLTF. The J gene is TRBJ2-6, the V gene TRBV28; D possibly corresponds to TRBD2 (5 bases). The read terminates 3 residues ahead of where the CDR3 ends, so the germline J gene completes it. Germline values: CDR1 MDHEN, CDR2 SYDVKM. V was clipped by 5 bases and J by 0 bases, with 8 bases between them. This CDR3 contains 15 residues. Supplemented by reference TRBV28 and TRBJ2-6, the full variable domain reads DVKVTQSSRYLVKRTGEKVFLECVQDMDHENMFWYRQDPGLGLRLIYFSYDVKMKEKGDIPEGYSVSREKKERFSLILESASTNQTSMYLCASSPAGSGANVLTFGAGSRLTVL.

As concerns this clone: The CDR3 is cut off 3 residues early in the read; its end comes from the germline J gene. V is TRBV7-6 and J is TRBJ2-7; 9 bases match TRBD1. V lost 6 bases, J lost 2 bases, and 8 bases stayed unmatched. Germline V gene data show CDR1 as SGHVS and CDR2 as FNYEAQ. The CDR3 has 15 amino acids. Partial CDR3 DNA: TGTGCCAGCAGAGTGGGGGGACAGGGTGCCTACGAG. Its translation is CASRVGGQGAYE. The whole CDR3 sequence is CASRVGGQGAYEQYF.

On this clone: The read ends 3 residues before the CDR3 terminus; that terminus is restored from the germline J gene. This chain links TRBV5-6 with TRBJ2-7; D uncertain. V shed 4 bases and J shed 1 base, with 6 bases lying between them. CDR3 size: 12 residues. Germline assignment: CDR1 SGHDT and CDR2 YYEEEE. The part of the CDR3 DNA that was read is TGTGCCAGCAGCCACGGGTCCTACGAG. This codes for CASSHGSYE. The whole CDR3 region reads CASSHGSYEQYF.

Points on this clone: Coverage ceases 3 residues before the CDR3 finishes, and the germline J gene fills in the end. The chain employs TRBV18 and TRBJ2-1; D may be TRBD2 (6 bases). V was clipped by 0 bases and J by 1 base, with 13 bases between them. The CDR3 covers 17 residues. The germline V gene encodes CDR1 KGHSH and CDR2 LQKENI. CDR3 bases read: TGTGCCAGCTCACCACCGGAAGGGCGGGGTTCCTACAATGAG. It translates to CASSPPEGRGSYNE. The complete CDR3 protein is CASSPPEGRGSYNEQFF.